The rows below give T cell receptor beta chains drawn from one sample of a study of T cell repertoires in cytomegalovirus infection. TCRdb recomputed calls from the reads with MiXCR, one row per CDR3 protein. The data show about 270,000 distinct CDR3 sequences, roughly a fifth seen once. These receptors' targets are unknown. Source: cultured PBMCs, taken from culture after CMV antigen stimulation. Receptors were obtained from a human donor in good health (CMV status not recorded). Some clones in this sample may be carry-over from other donors' samples. Each CDR3 is given with its conserved first and last residue. The order of the fields is J gene, clone size, V gene, D gene, CDR3 protein, CDR3 DNA. A D gene is named only where the DNA matches it firmly. Size tells how often a clone was seen (once, few, many) or the class of an expanded clone, and some rows leave it out.

J gene: TRBJ1-1
clone size: .
V gene: TRBV6-2/TRBV6-3
D gene: TRBD1
CDR3 protein: CASRPPRGLNTEAFF
CDR3 DNA: TGTGCCAGCAGGCCCCCAAGGGGGCTCAACACTGAAGCTTTCTTT

J gene: TRBJ2-2
clone size: many
V gene: TRBV7-3
D gene: TRBD2
CDR3 protein: CASSFSGNGELFF
CDR3 DNA: TGTGCCAGCAGCTTTAGCGGGAACGGGGAGCTGTTTTTT

J gene: TRBJ1-2
clone size: many
V gene: TRBV7-9
D gene: TRBD1
CDR3 protein: CASSLVDRKGGYTF
CDR3 DNA: TGTGCCAGCAGCTTAGTGGACAGGAAGGGTGGCTACACCTTC

J gene: TRBJ2-2
clone size: .
V gene: TRBV30
D gene: .
CDR3 protein: CVGRGTNTGKLFF
CDR3 DNA: TGTGTCGGCCGTGGGACGAACACCGGGAAGCTGTTTTTT

J gene: TRBJ2-1
clone size: many
V gene: TRBV7-2
D gene: .
CDR3 protein: CASSLTSYNEQFF
CDR3 DNA: TGTGCCAGCAGCTTGACTAGCTACAATGAGCAGTTCTTC

J gene: TRBJ2-1
clone size: .
V gene: TRBV6-8
D gene: .
CDR3 protein: CASSSGVREVDEQFF
CDR3 DNA: TGTGCCAGCAGTTCGGGAGTCCGCGAGGTCGATGAGCAGTTCTTC

J gene: TRBJ2-7
clone size: many
V gene: TRBV18
D gene: .
CDR3 protein: CASSLTDLSEQYF
CDR3 DNA: TGTGCCAGCTCACTAACGGACTTATCCGAGCAGTACTTC

J gene: TRBJ1-5
clone size: .
V gene: TRBV29-1
D gene: .
CDR3 protein: CSVRGDSNQPQHF
CDR3 DNA: TGCAGCGTTCGCGGTGATAGCAATCAGCCCCAGCATTTT

J gene: TRBJ2-2
clone size: .
V gene: TRBV6-1
D gene: .
CDR3 protein: CASSMLLVGELFF
CDR3 DNA: TGTGCCAGCAGTATGCTTCTGGTCGGGGAGCTGTTTTTT

J gene: TRBJ1-3
clone size: many
V gene: TRBV11-2
D gene: TRBD1
CDR3 protein: CASSSRGYSGNTIYF
CDR3 DNA: TGTGCCAGCAGCTCCAGGGGGTACTCTGGAAACACCATATATTTT

J gene: TRBJ2-3
clone size: few
V gene: TRBV6-2/TRBV6-3
D gene: TRBD2
CDR3 protein: CASRPSGIFTDTQYF
CDR3 DNA: TGTGCCAGCAGACCTAGCGGGATATTCACAGATACGCAGTATTTT

J gene: TRBJ2-3
clone size: .
V gene: TRBV5-1
D gene: TRBD1
CDR3 protein: CASSLAPLRDSRTDTQYF
CDR3 DNA: TGCGCCAGCAGCTTGGCCCCACTCCGGGACAGCCGCACAGATACGCAGTATTTT

J gene: TRBJ1-6
clone size: once
V gene: TRBV20-1
D gene: .
CDR3 protein: CSARWGDGNSPLHF
CDR3 DNA: TGCAGTGCTAGGTGGGGGGACGGGAATTCACCCCTCCACTTT

J gene: TRBJ2-5
clone size: .
V gene: TRBV7-2
D gene: .
CDR3 protein: CASSLSGNQETQYF
CDR3 DNA: TGTGCCAGCAGCTTATCAGGGAACCAAGAGACCCAGTACTTC

J gene: TRBJ2-1
clone size: .
V gene: TRBV20-1
D gene: .
CDR3 protein: CSARVIATLYNEQFF
CDR3 DNA: TGCAGTGCTAGGGTTATAGCGACTCTTTACAATGAGCAGTTCTTC

J gene: TRBJ2-3
clone size: .
V gene: TRBV20-1
D gene: TRBD2
CDR3 protein: CSASGLARETDTQYF
CDR3 DNA: TGCAGTGCTTCCGGACTAGCGAGGGAAACAGATACGCAGTATTTT

J gene: TRBJ2-3
clone size: .
V gene: TRBV3-1
D gene: TRBD2
CDR3 protein: CASSQVAQRETDTQYF
CDR3 DNA: TGTGCCAGCAGCCAAGTTGCTCAGCGGGAGACAGATACGCAGTATTTT

J gene: TRBJ2-5
clone size: .
V gene: TRBV20-1
D gene: TRBD2
CDR3 protein: CSAPSIGREQETQYF
CDR3 DNA: TGCAGTGCCCCCTCGATTGGGCGGGAGCAAGAGACCCAGTACTTC

J gene: TRBJ2-7
clone size: .
V gene: TRBV20-1
D gene: .
CDR3 protein: CSARDGKNYEQYF
CDR3 DNA: TGCAGTGCTAGAGATGGCAAGAACTACGAGCAGTACTTC

J gene: TRBJ2-2
clone size: many
V gene: TRBV7-2
D gene: .
CDR3 protein: CASSLAGSYAGELFF
CDR3 DNA: TGTGCCAGCAGCTTAGCGGGTAGCTACGCCGGGGAGCTGTTTTTT

J gene: TRBJ2-7
clone size: .
V gene: TRBV27
D gene: .
CDR3 protein: CASSRDEAYEQYF
CDR3 DNA: TGTGCCAGCAGTAGGGATGAGGCCTACGAGCAGTACTTC

J gene: TRBJ2-7
clone size: .
V gene: TRBV20-1
D gene: .
CDR3 protein: CSAHNPVDSFNYEQYF
CDR3 DNA: TGCAGTGCTCACAACCCTGTGGACAGTTTTAACTACGAGCAGTACTTC

J gene: TRBJ1-1
clone size: few
V gene: TRBV4-1
D gene: .
CDR3 protein: CASSQVRSTGSEAFF
CDR3 DNA: TGCGCCAGCAGCCAAGTGCGATCAACAGGATCTGAAGCTTTCTTT

J gene: TRBJ2-6
clone size: few
V gene: TRBV19
D gene: TRBD1
CDR3 protein: CASTDRVGGANVLTF
CDR3 DNA: TGTGCCAGTACAGACAGGGTTGGTGGGGCCAACGTCCTGACTTTC

J gene: TRBJ2-3
clone size: .
V gene: TRBV18
D gene: .
CDR3 protein: CASSPLADTDTQYF
CDR3 DNA: TGTGCCAGCTCACCACTAGCGGATACAGATACGCAGTATTTT

J gene: TRBJ2-1
clone size: many
V gene: TRBV6-1
D gene: TRBD2
CDR3 protein: CASSDRGVYYNEQFF
CDR3 DNA: TGTGCCAGCAGTGACCGGGGGGTCTATTACAATGAGCAGTTCTTC

J gene: TRBJ2-2
clone size: few
V gene: TRBV6-1
D gene: TRBD1
CDR3 protein: CASSEWPGGLTGELFF
CDR3 DNA: TGTGCCAGCAGTGAATGGCCAGGGGGCTTAACCGGGGAGCTGTTTTTT

J gene: TRBJ2-1
clone size: few
V gene: TRBV6-6
D gene: .
CDR3 protein: CASSYSNRDEQFF
CDR3 DNA: TGTGCCAGCAGTTACTCGAACCGGGATGAGCAGTTCTTC

J gene: TRBJ1-5
clone size: .
V gene: TRBV7-3
D gene: .
CDR3 protein: CVSSRRRIPGNQPQHF
CDR3 DNA: TGTGTCAGCAGCCGCCGCCGAATACCCGGCAATCAGCCCCAGCATTTT

J gene: TRBJ2-7
clone size: .
V gene: TRBV23-1
D gene: TRBD1
CDR3 protein: CASTLTGEGYEQYF
CDR3 DNA: TGCGCCAGCACACTGACAGGGGAAGGCTACGAGCAGTACTTC

J gene: TRBJ1-5
clone size: few
V gene: TRBV18
D gene: .
CDR3 protein: CASSPTDLEQPQHF
CDR3 DNA: TGTGCCAGCTCACCGACAGATTTAGAGCAGCCCCAGCATTTT

J gene: TRBJ2-3
clone size: many
V gene: TRBV7-2
D gene: .
CDR3 protein: CASSISRRITDTQYF
CDR3 DNA: TGTGCCAGCAGCATCTCGCGAAGAATCACAGATACGCAGTATTTT

J gene: TRBJ2-2
clone size: .
V gene: TRBV7-8
D gene: .
CDR3 protein: CASSPGGTSTGELFF
CDR3 DNA: TGTGCCAGCTCACCTGGCGGCACCTCCACCGGGGAGCTGTTTTTT

J gene: TRBJ2-3
clone size: .
V gene: TRBV6-2/TRBV6-3
D gene: TRBD2
CDR3 protein: CASSFLRLAGGRRDTQYF
CDR3 DNA: TGTGCCAGCAGTTTCCTACGACTAGCGGGAGGTCGGAGGGATACGCAGTATTTT

J gene: TRBJ2-3
clone size: few
V gene: TRBV7-3
D gene: TRBD2
CDR3 protein: CASSLGPLAGSHTQYF
CDR3 DNA: TGTGCCAGCAGCTTAGGACCCCTAGCGGGGAGCCATACGCAGTATTTT

J gene: TRBJ2-3
clone size: many
V gene: TRBV11-2
D gene: TRBD2
CDR3 protein: CASSKLHSGSWADTQYF
CDR3 DNA: TGTGCCAGCAGCAAACTACATAGCGGGAGTTGGGCAGATACGCAGTATTTT

J gene: TRBJ2-1
clone size: .
V gene: TRBV27
D gene: TRBD2
CDR3 protein: CASSLRTSAVPEQFF
CDR3 DNA: TGTGCCAGCAGTCTGCGGACTAGCGCAGTCCCTGAGCAGTTCTTC

J gene: TRBJ2-1
clone size: few
V gene: TRBV6-6
D gene: TRBD2
CDR3 protein: CASSYSLNSGRIDEQFF
CDR3 DNA: TGTGCCAGCAGTTACTCTCTTAATAGCGGGAGAATCGATGAGCAGTTCTTC

J gene: TRBJ2-1
clone size: few
V gene: TRBV7-9
D gene: TRBD2
CDR3 protein: CASSLETSGAEQFF
CDR3 DNA: TGTGCCAGCAGCTTAGAGACTAGCGGAGCGGAGCAGTTCTTC

J gene: TRBJ1-4
clone size: .
V gene: TRBV7-9
D gene: TRBD1
CDR3 protein: CASSSNRDRGLNEKLFF
CDR3 DNA: TGTGCCAGCAGCTCCAACCGGGACAGGGGTCTTAATGAAAAACTGTTTTTT

J gene: TRBJ1-3
clone size: many
V gene: TRBV7-2
D gene: .
CDR3 protein: CASSLAGGDTIYF
CDR3 DNA: TGTGCCAGCAGCTTAGCGGGAGGGGACACCATATATTTT

J gene: TRBJ2-1
clone size: few
V gene: TRBV15
D gene: TRBD2
CDR3 protein: CATSRGGLGDNEQFF
CDR3 DNA: TGTGCCACCAGCAGAGGGGGACTAGGGGACAATGAGCAGTTCTTC

J gene: TRBJ2-5
clone size: many
V gene: TRBV7-2
D gene: .
CDR3 protein: CASTSGGTAVQETQYF
CDR3 DNA: TGTGCCAGCACCTCAGGGGGGACAGCAGTCCAAGAGACCCAGTACTTC

J gene: TRBJ2-1
clone size: many
V gene: TRBV7-2
D gene: .
CDR3 protein: CASSFLGSGGNEQFF
CDR3 DNA: TGTGCCAGCAGCTTCTTGGGCAGCGGTGGCAATGAGCAGTTCTTC

J gene: TRBJ2-3
clone size: .
V gene: TRBV2
D gene: .
CDR3 protein: CASSDLGIGDTQYF
CDR3 DNA: TGTGCCAGCAGTGATTTAGGAATTGGAGATACGCAGTATTTT

J gene: TRBJ2-1
clone size: .
V gene: TRBV2
D gene: .
CDR3 protein: CASQGSYNEQFF
CDR3 DNA: TGTGCCAGCCAGGGCTCCTACAATGAGCAGTTCTTC

J gene: TRBJ2-5
clone size: few
V gene: TRBV6-2/TRBV6-3
D gene: .
CDR3 protein: CASSYSRSGHRGETQYF
CDR3 DNA: TGTGCCAGCAGTTACTCTAGATCGGGACACCGTGGGGAGACCCAGTACTTC

J gene: TRBJ1-1
clone size: many
V gene: TRBV7-6
D gene: .
CDR3 protein: CASSPSVASLNTEAFF
CDR3 DNA: TGTGCCAGCAGCCCCTCGGTCGCCTCGTTGAACACTGAAGCTTTCTTT

J gene: TRBJ1-1
clone size: few
V gene: TRBV10-3
D gene: TRBD1
CDR3 protein: CAISKDRGNTEAFF
CDR3 DNA: TGTGCCATCAGTAAGGACAGGGGGAACACTGAAGCTTTCTTT

J gene: TRBJ2-5
clone size: many
V gene: TRBV11-3
D gene: .
CDR3 protein: CASSWEGTQYF
CDR3 DNA: TGTGCCAGCAGCTGGGAAGGAACCCAGTACTTC

J gene: TRBJ2-1
clone size: .
V gene: TRBV6-6
D gene: .
CDR3 protein: CASSTRGSGAEQFF
CDR3 DNA: TGTGCCAGCTCCACCCGGGGGAGTGGGGCTGAGCAGTTCTTC

J gene: TRBJ1-3
clone size: .
V gene: TRBV19
D gene: .
CDR3 protein: CASSVTLFSGNTIYF
CDR3 DNA: TGTGCCAGTAGTGTCACATTATTCTCTGGAAACACCATATATTTT

J gene: TRBJ2-1
clone size: many
V gene: TRBV11-1
D gene: .
CDR3 protein: CASSLVGASDYNEQFF
CDR3 DNA: TGTGCCAGCAGCTTAGTGGGGGCTAGCGACTACAATGAGCAGTTCTTC

J gene: TRBJ1-5
clone size: .
V gene: TRBV4-1
D gene: .
CDR3 protein: CASSQDPGRQPQHF
CDR3 DNA: TGCGCCAGCAGCCAAGATCCGGGGCGGCAGCCCCAGCATTTT

J gene: TRBJ1-1
clone size: many
V gene: TRBV7-2
D gene: .
CDR3 protein: CASSLVHESTEAFF
CDR3 DNA: TGTGCCAGCAGCTTAGTTCATGAGAGCACTGAAGCTTTCTTT

J gene: TRBJ2-7
clone size: few
V gene: TRBV7-9
D gene: TRBD2
CDR3 protein: CASSSSMTSGLYEQYF
CDR3 DNA: TGTGCCAGCAGTTCTTCAATGACTAGCGGGCTTTACGAGCAGTACTTC